This entry lists 29 T cell receptor beta chains sequenced from one sample in a study of T cells expressing NK-cell markers. With the 5' RACE reads reprocessed, TCRdb shows one record per CDR3 protein and no DNA. The sample table includes 450,000 to 600,000 distinct CDR3 sequences. The specimen was blood T cells: a sorted CD56 or NKG2C T cell subset, CD4+ or CD8+ T cells, or bulk PBMC T cells (not recorded which). Source of these receptors: a man younger than 30 in good health.

The V gene is TRBV25-1, the J gene TRBJ1-5; as DNA is missing, the TRBD1 call by TCRdb cannot be tested. Germline CDR1 MGHDK, CDR2 SYGVNS. The CDR3 extends over 17 amino acids. The CDR3 loop is CASSENRGIGFHQPQHF.

The chain combines TRBV7-2 with TRBJ2-3. CDR3 length equals 16 residues. CDR1 is SGHTA and CDR2 is FQGNSA in the germline V gene. The CDR3: CASSLRSVMGTDTQYF.

The V and J genes are TRBV2 and TRBJ1-3; TCRdb proposes TRBD1, but this gene call is untestable without DNA. Germline-derived CDR1 and CDR2 are SNHLY and FYNNEI. This CDR3 has 15 residues. The CDR3 reads CASSQQGRGQNTIYF.

The rearrangement joins TRBV4-2 to TRBJ2-1; lacking DNA, the TRBD2 call made by TCRdb goes unchecked. The CDR3 is 15 residues long. Germline CDR1 and CDR2: LGHNA and YNFKEQ. The CDR3 spells CASSRETNSYNEQFF.

CDR3: CASSQGETARSGNTIYF. The chain is built from TRBV4-1 and TRBJ1-3; lacking DNA, the TRBD1 call made by TCRdb goes unchecked. Germline V CDR1 and CDR2: MGHRA, YSYEKL. The CDR3 loop spans 17 amino acids.

The chain uses TRBV5-1 and TRBJ2-2; with no DNA, the TCRdb D assignment of TRBD2 cannot be verified. CDR3 length equals 19 residues. Germline V gene sequence: CDR1 SGHRS, CDR2 YFSETQ. Here the CDR3 reads CASSSISGTSGRFTGELFF. Full variable domain (missing parts from reference TRBV5-1 and TRBJ2-2): KAGVTQTPRYLIKTRGQQVTLSCSPISGHRSVSWYQQTPGQGLQFLFEYFSETQRNKGNFPGRFSGRQFSNSRSEMNVSTLELGDSALYLCASSSISGTSGRFTGELFFGEGSRLTVL.

J is TRBJ2-1 and V is TRBV4-1; TCRdb outputs TRBD2, but without DNA this stays unchecked. Germline V gene sequence: CDR1 MGHRA, CDR2 YSYEKL. The CDR3 contains 18 residues. The CDR3 loop is CASSQGGKSGRDYNEQFF.

The chain has TRBV5-1 and TRBJ2-1; TCRdb's assignment of TRBD2 cannot be checked, as there is no DNA. The germline V gene encodes CDR1 SGHRS and CDR2 YFSETQ. The CDR3 runs 15 residues. CDR3 loop: CASEALAGAYNEQFF.

This chain links TRBV24-1 with TRBJ2-3; no DNA is available, so the TRBD2 call from TCRdb remains unchecked. CDR1 and CDR2 (germline): KGHDR, SFDVKD. CDR3 size: 15 residues. CDR3 protein: CATSDRAGGSDTQYF.

V and J are TRBV14 and TRBJ2-5; TCRdb picks TRBD2, but there is no DNA to check that call. The germline V gene has CDR1 SGHDN and CDR2 FVKESK. This CDR3 is built from 16 residues. The CDR3: CASSPRVKRAQETQYF. The whole variable domain, filled in from reference TRBV14 and TRBJ2-5, reads EAGVTQFPSHSVIEKGQTVTLRCDPISGHDNLYWYRRVMGKEIKFLLHFVKESKQDESGMPNNRFLAERTGGTYSTLKVQPAELEDSGVYFCASSPRVKRAQETQYFGPGTRLLVL.

The chain is built from TRBV6-5 and TRBJ1-3. The CDR3 length is 14 residues. Per the germline V gene, CDR1 is MNHEY and CDR2 is SVGAGI. CDR3 amino acids: CASSYQGSGNTIYF.

This rearrangement joins TRBV29-1 to TRBJ2-7. The CDR3 sequence is 14 residues long. The germline V gene has CDR1 SQVTM and CDR2 ANQGSEA. This CDR3 is CSVISPTSDYEQYF.

This rearrangement joins TRBV4-3 to TRBJ2-5; TCRdb's D call, TRBD1, is unchecked because there is no DNA. The CDR3 loop spans 15 amino acids. Germline CDR1 reads LGHNA; CDR2 reads YSLEER. The CDR3 loop reads CASSQEARGQETQYF.

The rearrangement uses TRBV20-1 and TRBJ2-7. The V gene's germline CDR1 is DFQATT and CDR2 SNEGSKA (reference sequence). The CDR3 runs 16 residues. CDR3 sequence reads: CSARVAGARLSYEQYF.

This rearrangement joins TRBV5-6 to TRBJ1-4; TCRdb lists TRBD1, though no DNA is available to test this call. The CDR3 sequence is 13 residues long. CDR1 SGHDT and CDR2 YYEEEE come from the germline V gene. CDR3 amino acids: CASSWDRGEKLFF.

V and J are TRBV5-8 and TRBJ1-1. The CDR3 runs to 14 residues. Germline CDR1 is SGHTS and CDR2 is YDEGEE. This CDR3 reads CASSLGHKSSEAFF.

The chain joins TRBV20-1 to TRBJ1-4; TCRdb indicates TRBD1, and absent DNA this call remains unverified. Per the germline V gene, CDR1 is DFQATT and CDR2 is SNEGSKA (reference sequence). This CDR3 comprises 14 residues. CDR3 region: CSARDGTGMGKLFF.

The chain employs TRBV12-3 or TRBV12-4 and TRBJ2-3. The CDR3 consists of 12 residues. CDR3 protein: CASSQRIHTQYF.

This sequence joins TRBV7-8 and TRBJ2-6. This CDR3 is 17 amino acids long. Germline assignment: CDR1 SGHVS and CDR2 FQNEAQ. The CDR3 here is CASSLIRRSSGANVLTF. Variable domain in full (rest from reference TRBV7-8 and TRBJ2-6): GAGVSQSPRYKVAKRGQDVALRCDPISGHVSLFWYQQALGQGPEFLTYFQNEAQLDKSGLPSDRFFAERPEGSVSTLKIQRTQQEDSAVYLCASSLIRRSSGANVLTFGAGSRLTVL.

The chain uses TRBV5-1 and TRBJ1-2; the D gene TCRdb calls, TRBD1, cannot be checked with no DNA. The CDR3 sequence is 15 residues long. Looked up from germline, CDR1 is SGHRS and CDR2 is YFSETQ. CDR3 in amino acids: CASSLGTATGDGYTF.

The chain is built from TRBV4-3 and TRBJ2-1; TCRdb outputs TRBD2, but without DNA this stays unchecked. The germline V gene encodes CDR1 LGHNA and CDR2 YSLEER. CDR3 size: 13 residues. CDR3 in amino acids: CASSQGDSLVQFF.

The V gene is TRBV20-1, the J gene TRBJ2-1; TCRdb returns TRBD2, unconfirmable since there is no DNA. The CDR3 spans 17 residues. Germline V gene data show CDR1 as DFQATT and CDR2 as SNEGSKA (reference sequence). The CDR3 sequence: CSADVGTSGRAGNEQFF.

This chain connects TRBV20-1 to TRBJ2-1; as DNA is missing, the TRBD2 call by TCRdb cannot be tested. The CDR3 totals 16 residues. Germline CDR1 is DFQATT and CDR2 is SNEGSKA (reference sequence). CDR3 protein: CSARGVGLAEYNEQFF.

The chain combines TRBV28 with TRBJ2-1. Per germline, CDR1 MDHEN and CDR2 SYDVKM. This CDR3 contains 13 residues. The CDR3 sequence is CGTAGGSYNEQFF.

The gene calls are TRBV12-3 or TRBV12-4 and TRBJ1-5. The CDR3 is 15 amino acids. CDR3 sequence: CASHTGRYSNQPQHF.

Here the CDR3 reads CSVTLPTSGRTYEQYF. The rearrangement joins TRBV29-1 to TRBJ2-7; TCRdb reports TRBD2, a call that lacks DNA to check it against. The CDR3 spans 16 residues. Germline V gives CDR1 SQVTM, CDR2 ANQGSEA.

The V and J genes are TRBV6-5 and TRBJ1-3; the D gene TCRdb calls, TRBD1, cannot be checked with no DNA. The CDR3 loop spans 17 amino acids. Germline CDR1 is MNHEY and CDR2 is SVGAGI. The CDR3 loop is CASSYPPTASSGNTIYF.

The chain links TRBV27 to TRBJ2-7; the D call of TRBD1 rests on TCRdb alone, since no DNA is present to check it. Looked up from germline, CDR1 is MNHEY and CDR2 is SMNVEV (reference sequence). This CDR3 contains 13 residues. CDR3 in amino acids: CASSLGTGYEQYF.

The CDR3 loop reads CASRAGSSVPGELFF. This chain joins TRBV9 and TRBJ2-2; the TRBD2 assignment by TCRdb is unverifiable without DNA. The CDR3 has 15 residues. The germline V gene encodes CDR1 SGDLS and CDR2 YYNGEE.